This TCR beta chain derives from a study of CD8 T cells in ankylosing spondylitis. Overall study results and limits: There were earlier reports of some motif variants in reactive arthritis synovial fluid and blood. Significantly higher representation of disease-linked clones was reported for matched ankylosing spondylitis synovial fluid.

There are many counts of this clonotype. As yet, its antigen is unknown. V gave up 0 bases and J gave up 2 bases, with 10 bases separating them. CDR1 and CDR2 (germline): LNHNV, YYDKDF (reference sequence). CDR3 size: 15 residues. Molecular-barcoded quantitative 5'-RACE produced these TCR beta libraries. TCRdb re-analysed the 5' RACE reads in MiXCR, keeping a single row per CDR3 protein. The sample carries around 150,000 distinct CDR3 sequences, 6% to 8.5% recorded once. This clonotype was sampled from a female donor with ankylosing spondylitis or in good health (not recorded which). Sequenced: blood, either unsorted or a sorted T cell fraction (not recorded which). The chain employs TRBV15 and TRBJ1-2; maybe TRBD1 (6 bases). CDR3 in DNA: TGTGCCACCAGCAGAGATATGGGGACAAACTATGGCTACACCTTC. This encodes CATSRDMGTNYGYTF. The variable domain in full, completed from reference TRBV15 and TRBJ1-2, reads DAMVIQNPRYQVTQFGKPVTLSCSQTLNHNVMYWYQQKSSQAPKLLFHYYDKDFNNEADTPDNFQSRRPNTSFCFLDIRSPGLGDTAMYLCATSRDMGTNYGYTFGSGTRLTVV.